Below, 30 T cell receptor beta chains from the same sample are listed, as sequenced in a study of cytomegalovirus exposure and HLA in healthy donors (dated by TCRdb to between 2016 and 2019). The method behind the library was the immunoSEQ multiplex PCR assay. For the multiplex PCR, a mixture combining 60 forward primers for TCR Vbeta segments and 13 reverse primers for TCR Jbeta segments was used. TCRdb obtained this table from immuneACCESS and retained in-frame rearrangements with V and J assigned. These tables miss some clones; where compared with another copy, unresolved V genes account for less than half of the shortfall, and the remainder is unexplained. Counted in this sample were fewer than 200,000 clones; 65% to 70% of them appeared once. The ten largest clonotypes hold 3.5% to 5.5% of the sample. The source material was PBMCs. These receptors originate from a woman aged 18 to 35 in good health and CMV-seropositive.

This CDR3 reads CASSQDFGSGGAGELFF. In nucleotides, the CDR3 is TGTGCCAGCAGCCAAGATTTTGGTTCGGGAGGGGCCGGGGAGCTGTTTTTT. The chain has TRBV14 and TRBJ2-2; TRBD2 aligns across 8 bases. V was clipped by 0 bases and J by 6 bases; unmatched bases: 9. The CDR3 loop spans 17 amino acids. Germline V gives CDR1 SGHDN, CDR2 FVKESK. Looking up the rest from reference TRBV14 and TRBJ2-2 gives the full variable domain: EAGVTQFPSHSVIEKGQTVTLRCDPISGHDNLYWYRRVMGKEIKFLLHFVKESKQDESGMPNNRFLAERTGGTYSTLKVQPAELEDSGVYFCASSQDFGSGGAGELFFGEGSRLTVL.

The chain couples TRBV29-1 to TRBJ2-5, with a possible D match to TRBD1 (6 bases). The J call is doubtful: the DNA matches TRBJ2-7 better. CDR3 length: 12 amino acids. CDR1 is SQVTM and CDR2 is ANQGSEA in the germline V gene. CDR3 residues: CSVTGPHYEQYF. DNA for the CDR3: TGCAGCGTGACAGGCCCCCACTACGAGCAGTACTTC.

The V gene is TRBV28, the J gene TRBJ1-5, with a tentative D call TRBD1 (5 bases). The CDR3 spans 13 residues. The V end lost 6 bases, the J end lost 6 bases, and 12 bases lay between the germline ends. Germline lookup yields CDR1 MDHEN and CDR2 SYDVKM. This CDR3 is CASSQGPSQPQHF. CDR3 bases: TGTGCCAGCAGCCAGGGCCCGTCTCAGCCCCAGCATTTT.

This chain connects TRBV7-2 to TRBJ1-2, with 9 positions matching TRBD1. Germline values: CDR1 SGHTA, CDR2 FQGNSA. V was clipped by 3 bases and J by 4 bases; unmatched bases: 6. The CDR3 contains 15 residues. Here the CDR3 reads CASSFSGTGPYGYTF. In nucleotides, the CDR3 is TGTGCCAGCAGCTTCTCCGGGACAGGGCCCTATGGCTACACCTTC.

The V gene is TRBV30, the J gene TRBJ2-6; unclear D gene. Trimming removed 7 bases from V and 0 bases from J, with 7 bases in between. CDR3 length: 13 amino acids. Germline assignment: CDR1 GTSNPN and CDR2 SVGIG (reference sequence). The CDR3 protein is CASRFSGANVLTF. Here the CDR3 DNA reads TGTGCCTCCAGGTTCTCTGGGGCCAACGTCCTGACTTTC. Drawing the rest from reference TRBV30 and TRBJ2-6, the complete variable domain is SQTIHQWPATLVQPVGSPLSLECTVEGTSNPNLYWYRQAAGRGLQLLFYSVGIGQISSEVPQNLSASRPQDRQFILSSKKLLLSDSGFYLCASRFSGANVLTFGAGSRLTVL.

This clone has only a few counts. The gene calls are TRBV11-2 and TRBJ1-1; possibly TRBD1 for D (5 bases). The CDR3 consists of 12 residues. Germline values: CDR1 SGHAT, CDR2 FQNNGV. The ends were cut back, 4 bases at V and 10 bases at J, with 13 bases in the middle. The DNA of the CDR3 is TGTGCCAGCAGCTCCAACGGGGGTCTAGCTTTCTTT. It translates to CASSSNGGLAFF.

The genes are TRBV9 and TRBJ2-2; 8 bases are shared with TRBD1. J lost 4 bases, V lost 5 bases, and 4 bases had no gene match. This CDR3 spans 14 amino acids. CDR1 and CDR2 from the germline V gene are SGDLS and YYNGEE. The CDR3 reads CASRTTGGTGELFF. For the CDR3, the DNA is TGTGCCAGCAGGACCACAGGGGGCACCGGGGAGCTGTTTTTT.

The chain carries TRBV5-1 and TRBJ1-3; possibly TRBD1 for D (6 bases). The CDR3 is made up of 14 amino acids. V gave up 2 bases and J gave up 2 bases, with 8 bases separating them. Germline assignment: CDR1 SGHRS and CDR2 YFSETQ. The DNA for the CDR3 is TGCGCCAGCAGCTTAGGGACAACTGGAAACACCATATATTTT. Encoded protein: CASSLGTTGNTIYF.

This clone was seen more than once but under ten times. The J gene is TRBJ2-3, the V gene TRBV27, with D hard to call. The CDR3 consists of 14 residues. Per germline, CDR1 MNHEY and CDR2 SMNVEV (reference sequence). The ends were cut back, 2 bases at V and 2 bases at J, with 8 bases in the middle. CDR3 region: CASSLDWLTDTQYF. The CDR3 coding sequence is TGTGCCAGCAGTTTAGATTGGCTCACAGATACGCAGTATTTT.

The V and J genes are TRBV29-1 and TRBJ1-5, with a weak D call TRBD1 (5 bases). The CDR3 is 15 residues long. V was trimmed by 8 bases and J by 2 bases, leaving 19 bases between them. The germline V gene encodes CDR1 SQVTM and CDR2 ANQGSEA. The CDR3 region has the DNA TGCAGCCCCGCGGTCCGTAACAGGCGCAATCAGCCCCAGCATTTT. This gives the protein CSPAVRNRRNQPQHF.

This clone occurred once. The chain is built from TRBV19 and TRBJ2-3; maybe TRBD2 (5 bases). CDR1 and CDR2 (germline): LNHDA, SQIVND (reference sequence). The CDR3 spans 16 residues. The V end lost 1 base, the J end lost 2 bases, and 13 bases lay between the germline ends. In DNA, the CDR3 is TGTGCCAGTAGTATAGCGGCTAGCTCTTACACAGATACGCAGTATTTT. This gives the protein CASSIAASSYTDTQYF.

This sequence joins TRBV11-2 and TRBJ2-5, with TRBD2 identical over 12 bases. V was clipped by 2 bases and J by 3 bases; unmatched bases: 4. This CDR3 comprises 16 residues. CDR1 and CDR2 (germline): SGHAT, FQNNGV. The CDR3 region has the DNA TGTGCCAGCAGCTTAAGCCTAGCGGGAGGGGAAGAGACCCAGTACTTC. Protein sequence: CASSLSLAGGEETQYF.

Here the CDR3 DNA reads TGTGCCAGCAGTGAAGCGAGGGAAGATACGCAGTATTTT. Protein product: CASSEAREDTQYF. V and J are TRBV6-1 and TRBJ2-3, with a weak D call TRBD2 (5 bases). Germline V gene lookup returns CDR1 MNHNS and CDR2 SASEGT. The CDR3 length is 13 residues. Deletions cut 0 bases from V and 5 bases from J, with 6 bases between.

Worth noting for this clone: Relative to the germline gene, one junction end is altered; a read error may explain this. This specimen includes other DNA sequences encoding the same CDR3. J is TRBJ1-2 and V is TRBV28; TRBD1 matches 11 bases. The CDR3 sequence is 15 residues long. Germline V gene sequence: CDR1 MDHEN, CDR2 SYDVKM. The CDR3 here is CASSSSGQGANGYTF. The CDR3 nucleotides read TGTGCCAGCAGTTCCTCCGGACAGGGGGCGAATGGTTACACCTTC.

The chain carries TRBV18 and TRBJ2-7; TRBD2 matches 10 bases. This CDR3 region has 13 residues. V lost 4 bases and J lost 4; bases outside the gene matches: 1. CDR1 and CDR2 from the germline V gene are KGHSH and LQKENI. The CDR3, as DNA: TGTGCCAGCTCACTAGCGGGGGGATACGAGCAGTACTTC. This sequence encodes CASSLAGGYEQYF.

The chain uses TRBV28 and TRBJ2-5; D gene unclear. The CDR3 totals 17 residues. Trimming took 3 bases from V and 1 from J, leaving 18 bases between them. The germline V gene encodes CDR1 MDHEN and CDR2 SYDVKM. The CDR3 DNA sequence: TGTGCCAGCAGTTTCCTCGCCGCCCTTGAGAGCCAAGAGACCCAGTACTTC. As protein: CASSFLAALESQETQYF.

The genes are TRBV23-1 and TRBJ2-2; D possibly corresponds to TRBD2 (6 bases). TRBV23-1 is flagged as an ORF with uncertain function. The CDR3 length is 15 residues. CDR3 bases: TGCGCACATGAGGAGGGACGGGTCAACACCGGGGAGCTGTTTTTT. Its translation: CAHEEGRVNTGELFF.

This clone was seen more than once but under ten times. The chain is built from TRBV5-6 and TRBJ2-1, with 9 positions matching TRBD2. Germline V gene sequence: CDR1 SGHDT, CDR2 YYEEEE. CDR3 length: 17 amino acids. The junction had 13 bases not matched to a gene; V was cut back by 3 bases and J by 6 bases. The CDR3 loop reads CASSSATSGYKPNEQFF. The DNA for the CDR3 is TGTGCCAGCAGCTCGGCGACTAGCGGCTATAAACCCAATGAGCAGTTCTTC.

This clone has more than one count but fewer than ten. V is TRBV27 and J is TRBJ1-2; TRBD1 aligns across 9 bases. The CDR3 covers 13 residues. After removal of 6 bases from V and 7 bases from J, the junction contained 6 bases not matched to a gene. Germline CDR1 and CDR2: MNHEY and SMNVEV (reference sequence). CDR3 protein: CASSMRQGGGYTF. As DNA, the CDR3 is TGTGCCAGCAGCATGAGACAGGGGGGTGGCTACACCTTC.

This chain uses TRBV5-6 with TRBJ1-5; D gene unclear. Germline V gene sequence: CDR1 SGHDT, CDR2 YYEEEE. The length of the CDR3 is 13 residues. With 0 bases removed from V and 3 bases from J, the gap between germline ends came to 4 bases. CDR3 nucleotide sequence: TGTGCCAGCAGCTTGGGAGACAATCAGCCCCAGCATTTT. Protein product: CASSLGDNQPQHF.

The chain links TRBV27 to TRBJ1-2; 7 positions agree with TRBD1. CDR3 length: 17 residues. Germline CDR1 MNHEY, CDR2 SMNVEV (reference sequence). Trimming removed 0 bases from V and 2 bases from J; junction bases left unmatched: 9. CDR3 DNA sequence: TGTGCCAGCAGTTTATCGGTTGGAGGGGGCTTGAACTATGGCTACACCTTC. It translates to CASSLSVGGGLNYGYTF.

CDR3 DNA: TGTGCCAGCAGCTTAGATCCAGCGGGTGAGCAGTTCTTC. It yields the protein CASSLDPAGEQFF. V is TRBV7-2 and J is TRBJ2-1; a possible D gene is TRBD2 (6 bases). This CDR3 comprises 13 residues. Trimming left V 1 base short and J 9 bases short, with 10 bases between. Germline-derived CDR1 and CDR2 are SGHTA and FQGNSA.

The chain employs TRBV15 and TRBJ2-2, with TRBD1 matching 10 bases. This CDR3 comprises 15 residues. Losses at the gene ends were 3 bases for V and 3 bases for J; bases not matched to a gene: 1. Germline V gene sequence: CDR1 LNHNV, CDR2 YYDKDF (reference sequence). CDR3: CATSSGTGDTGELFF. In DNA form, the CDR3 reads TGTGCCACCAGCAGCGGGACAGGGGACACCGGGGAGCTGTTTTTT.

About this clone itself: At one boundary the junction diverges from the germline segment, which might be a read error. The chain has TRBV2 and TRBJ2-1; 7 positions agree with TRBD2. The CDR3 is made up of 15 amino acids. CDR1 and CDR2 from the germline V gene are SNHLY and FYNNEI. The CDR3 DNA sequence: TGTGCCAGCAGTGTGGGCCTAGCGGCCTATAATGAGCAGTTCTTC. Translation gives CASSVGLAAYNEQFF.

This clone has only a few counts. Here the CDR3 DNA reads TGTGCCAGCTCACCGGGAGGCCACGGGATGAACACTGAAGCTTTCTTT. It specifies CASSPGGHGMNTEAFF. This chain links TRBV18 with TRBJ1-1, with D hard to call. The CDR3 is 16 residues long. Germline V lookup: CDR1 KGHSH, CDR2 LQKENI. V dropped 3 bases and J dropped 0 bases, with 14 bases sitting between them.

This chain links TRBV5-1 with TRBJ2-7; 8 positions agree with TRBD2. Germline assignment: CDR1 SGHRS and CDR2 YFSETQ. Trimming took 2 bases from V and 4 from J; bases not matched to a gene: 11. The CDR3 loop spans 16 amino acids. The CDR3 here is CASSFLPTAGVYEQYF. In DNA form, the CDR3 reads TGCGCCAGCAGCTTCCTACCGACAGCGGGGGTTTACGAGCAGTACTTC.

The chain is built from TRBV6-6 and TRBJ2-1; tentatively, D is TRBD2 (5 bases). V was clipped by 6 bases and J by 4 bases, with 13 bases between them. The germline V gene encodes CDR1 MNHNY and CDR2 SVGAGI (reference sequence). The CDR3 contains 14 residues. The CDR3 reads CASRSALVYNEQFF. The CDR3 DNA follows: TGTGCCAGCAGATCGGCACTAGTTTACAATGAGCAGTTCTTC.

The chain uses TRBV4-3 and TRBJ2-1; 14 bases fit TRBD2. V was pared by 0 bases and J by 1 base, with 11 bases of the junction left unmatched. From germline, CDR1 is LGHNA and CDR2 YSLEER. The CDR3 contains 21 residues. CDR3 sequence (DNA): TGCGCCAGCAGCCAAGACCCAGGACTAGCGGGGGGCCCTGGGTCCTACAATGAGCAGTTCTTC. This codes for CASSQDPGLAGGPGSYNEQFF.

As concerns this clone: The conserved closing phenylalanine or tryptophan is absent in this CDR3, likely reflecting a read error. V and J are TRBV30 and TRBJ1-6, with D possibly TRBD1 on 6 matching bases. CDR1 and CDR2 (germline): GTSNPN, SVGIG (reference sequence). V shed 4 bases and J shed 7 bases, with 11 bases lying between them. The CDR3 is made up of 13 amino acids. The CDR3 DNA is TGTGCCTGGAATCACAGGGCCAATTCACCCCTCCACTCT. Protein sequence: CAWNHRANSPLHS.

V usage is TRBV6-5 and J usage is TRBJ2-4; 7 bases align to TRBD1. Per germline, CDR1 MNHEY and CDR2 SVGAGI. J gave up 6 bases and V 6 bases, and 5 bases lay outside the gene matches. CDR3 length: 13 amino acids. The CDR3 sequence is CASSLPGGNIQYF. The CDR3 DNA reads TGTGCCAGCAGCTTACCAGGGGGAAACATTCAGTACTTC.